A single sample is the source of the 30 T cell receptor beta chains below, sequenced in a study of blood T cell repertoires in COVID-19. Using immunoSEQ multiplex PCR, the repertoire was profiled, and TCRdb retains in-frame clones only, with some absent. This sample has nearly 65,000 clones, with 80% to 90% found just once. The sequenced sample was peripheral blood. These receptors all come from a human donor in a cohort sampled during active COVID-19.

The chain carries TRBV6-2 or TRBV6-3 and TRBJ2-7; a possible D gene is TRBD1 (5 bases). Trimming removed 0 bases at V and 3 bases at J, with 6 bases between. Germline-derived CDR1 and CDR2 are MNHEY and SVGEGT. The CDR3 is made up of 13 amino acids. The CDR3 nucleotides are TGTGCCAGCAGTTACTCTCAGGGCTACGAGCAGTACTTC. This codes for CASSYSQGYEQYF.

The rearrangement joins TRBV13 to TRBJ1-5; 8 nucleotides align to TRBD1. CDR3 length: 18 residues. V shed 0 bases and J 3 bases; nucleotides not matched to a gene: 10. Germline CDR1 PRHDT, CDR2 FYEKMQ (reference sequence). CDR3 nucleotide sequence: TGTGCCAGCAGCTTAGGCCCGGGACAGGCTTACGACAATCAGCCCCAGCATTTT. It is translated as CASSLGPGQAYDNQPQHF.

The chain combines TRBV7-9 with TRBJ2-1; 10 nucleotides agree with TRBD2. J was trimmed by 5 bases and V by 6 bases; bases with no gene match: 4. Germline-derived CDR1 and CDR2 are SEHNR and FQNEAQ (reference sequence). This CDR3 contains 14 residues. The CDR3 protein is CASRVGTSDNEQFF. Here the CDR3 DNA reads TGTGCCAGCAGAGTCGGGACTAGCGACAATGAGCAGTTCTTC.

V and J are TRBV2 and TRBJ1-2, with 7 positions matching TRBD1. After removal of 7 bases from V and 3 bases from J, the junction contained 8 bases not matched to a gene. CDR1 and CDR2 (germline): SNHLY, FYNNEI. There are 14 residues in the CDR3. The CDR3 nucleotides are TGTGCCAGCACCTATATAACAGGGGACTATGGCTACACCTTC. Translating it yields CASTYITGDYGYTF.

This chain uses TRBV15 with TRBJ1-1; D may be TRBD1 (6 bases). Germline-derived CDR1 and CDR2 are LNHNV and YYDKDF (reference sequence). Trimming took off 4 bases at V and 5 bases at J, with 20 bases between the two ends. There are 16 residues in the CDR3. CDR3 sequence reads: CATSNAMTGWGTEAFF. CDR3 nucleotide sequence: TGTGCCACCAGCAACGCGATGACAGGCTGGGGGACTGAAGCTTTCTTT.

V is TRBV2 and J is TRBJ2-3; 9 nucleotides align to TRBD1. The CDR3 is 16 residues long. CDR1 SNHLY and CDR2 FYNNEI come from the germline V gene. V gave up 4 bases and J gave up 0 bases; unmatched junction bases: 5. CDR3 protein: CASSGNRGPSTDTQYF. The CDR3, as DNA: TGTGCCAGCAGTGGAAACAGGGGGCCGAGCACAGATACGCAGTATTTT. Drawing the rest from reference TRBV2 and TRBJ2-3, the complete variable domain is EPEVTQTPSHQVTQMGQEVILRCVPISNHLYFYWYRQILGQKVEFLVSFYNNEISEKSEIFDDQFSVERPDGSNFTLKIRSTKLEDSAMYFCASSGNRGPSTDTQYFGPGTRLTVL.

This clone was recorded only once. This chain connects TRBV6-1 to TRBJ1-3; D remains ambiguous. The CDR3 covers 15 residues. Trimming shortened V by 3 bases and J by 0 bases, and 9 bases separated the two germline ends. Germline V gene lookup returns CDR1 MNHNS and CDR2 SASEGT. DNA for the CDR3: TGTGCCAGCAGTGAGGGCCCGTACTCTGGAAACACCATATATTTT. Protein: CASSEGPYSGNTIYF.

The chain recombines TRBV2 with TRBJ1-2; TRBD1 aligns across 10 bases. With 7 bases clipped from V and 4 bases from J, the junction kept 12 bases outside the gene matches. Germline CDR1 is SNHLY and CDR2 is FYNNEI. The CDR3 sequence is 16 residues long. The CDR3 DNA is TGTGCCAGCACCCTGACAGGGGGCGCTGGGGTCTATGGCTACACCTTC. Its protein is CASTLTGGAGVYGYTF.

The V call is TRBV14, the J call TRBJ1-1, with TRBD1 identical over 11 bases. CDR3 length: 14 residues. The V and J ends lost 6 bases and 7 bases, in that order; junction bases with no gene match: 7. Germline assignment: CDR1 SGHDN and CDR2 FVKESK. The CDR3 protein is CASRPGTGGFEAFF. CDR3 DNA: TGTGCCAGCAGGCCCGGGACAGGGGGATTTGAAGCTTTCTTT.

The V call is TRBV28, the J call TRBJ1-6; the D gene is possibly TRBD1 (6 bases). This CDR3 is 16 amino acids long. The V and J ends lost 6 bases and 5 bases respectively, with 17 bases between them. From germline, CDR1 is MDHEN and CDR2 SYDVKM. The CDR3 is CASRETPGVNNSPLHF. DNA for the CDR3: TGTGCCAGCAGGGAGACCCCAGGGGTAAATAATTCACCCCTCCACTTT.

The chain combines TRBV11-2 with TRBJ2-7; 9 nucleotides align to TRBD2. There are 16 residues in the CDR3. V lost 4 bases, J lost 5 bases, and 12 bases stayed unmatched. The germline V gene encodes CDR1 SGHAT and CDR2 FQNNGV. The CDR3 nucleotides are TGTGCCAGCAGCTCCTTCACCGGGACTAGCTTCCACGAGCAGTACTTC. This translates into CASSSFTGTSFHEQYF.

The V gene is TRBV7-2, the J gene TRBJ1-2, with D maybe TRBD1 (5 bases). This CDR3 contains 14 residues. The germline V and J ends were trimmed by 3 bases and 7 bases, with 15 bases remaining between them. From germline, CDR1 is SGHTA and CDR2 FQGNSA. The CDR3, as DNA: TGTGCCAGCAGCTTTCAGGGAGGGATCGGTGGCTACACCTTC. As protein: CASSFQGGIGGYTF.

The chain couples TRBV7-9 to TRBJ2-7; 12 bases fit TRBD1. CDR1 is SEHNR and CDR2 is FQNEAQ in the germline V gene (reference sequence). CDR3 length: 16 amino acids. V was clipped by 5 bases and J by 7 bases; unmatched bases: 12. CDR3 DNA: TGTGCCAGCAGCCCGTATCCGGGACAGGGGGCGGTGGAGCAGTACTTC. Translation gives CASSPYPGQGAVEQYF.

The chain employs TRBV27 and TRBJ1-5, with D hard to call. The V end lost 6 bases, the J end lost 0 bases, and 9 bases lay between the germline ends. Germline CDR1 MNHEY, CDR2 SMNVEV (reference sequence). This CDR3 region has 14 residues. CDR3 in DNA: TGTGCCAGCAGCCCCTCAGTTAGCAATCAGCCCCAGCATTTT. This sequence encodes CASSPSVSNQPQHF.

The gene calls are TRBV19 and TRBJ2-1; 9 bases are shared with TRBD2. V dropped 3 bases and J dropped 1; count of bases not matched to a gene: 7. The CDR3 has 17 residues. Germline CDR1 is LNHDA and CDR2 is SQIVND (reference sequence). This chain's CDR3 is CASSMLGSGGSYNEQFF. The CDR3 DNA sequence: TGTGCCAGTAGTATGTTGGGGAGCGGGGGGTCCTACAATGAGCAGTTCTTC.

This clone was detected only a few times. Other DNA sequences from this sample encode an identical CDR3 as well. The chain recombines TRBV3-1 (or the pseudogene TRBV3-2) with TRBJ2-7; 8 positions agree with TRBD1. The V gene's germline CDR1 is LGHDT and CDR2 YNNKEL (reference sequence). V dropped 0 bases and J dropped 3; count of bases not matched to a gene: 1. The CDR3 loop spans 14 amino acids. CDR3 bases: TGTGCCAGCAGCCAAGACGGACAGGGCTACGAGCAGTACTTC. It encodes CASSQDGQGYEQYF.

CDR3 in amino acids: CSASRGDRGLIYEQYF. The CDR3 DNA reads as TGCAGTGCTAGTAGAGGGGACAGGGGGCTAATCTACGAGCAGTACTTC. This chain connects TRBV20-1 to TRBJ2-7; 12 bases agree with TRBD1. Germline V gene sequence: CDR1 DFQATT, CDR2 SNEGSKA (reference sequence). V lost 3 bases and J lost 3; bases outside the gene matches: 9. CDR3 length equals 16 residues.

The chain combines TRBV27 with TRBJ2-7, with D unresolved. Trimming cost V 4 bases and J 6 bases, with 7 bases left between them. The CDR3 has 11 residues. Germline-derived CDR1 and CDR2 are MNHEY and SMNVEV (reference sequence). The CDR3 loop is CASSSWSEQYF. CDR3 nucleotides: TGTGCCAGCAGTTCGTGGAGCGAGCAGTACTTC.

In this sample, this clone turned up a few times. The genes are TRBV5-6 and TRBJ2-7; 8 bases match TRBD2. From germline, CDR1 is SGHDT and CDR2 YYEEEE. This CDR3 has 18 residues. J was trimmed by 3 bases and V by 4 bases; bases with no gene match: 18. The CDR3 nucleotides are TGTGCCAGCAGCCCCGGGTTCACTAGCGGACTGCCCCTCTACGAGCAGTACTTC. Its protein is CASSPGFTSGLPLYEQYF.

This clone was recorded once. Written as DNA, the CDR3 is TGTGCCAGCAGCTTAGAGGGCGGGAGAAGCTCCTACGAGCAGTACTTC. Its translation: CASSLEGGRSSYEQYF. The chain links TRBV7-6 to TRBJ2-7; 7 positions match TRBD2. The trim removed 1 base at V and 0 bases at J, leaving 6 bases unmatched. The length of the CDR3 is 16 residues. Germline V gene lookup returns CDR1 SGHVS and CDR2 FNYEAQ.

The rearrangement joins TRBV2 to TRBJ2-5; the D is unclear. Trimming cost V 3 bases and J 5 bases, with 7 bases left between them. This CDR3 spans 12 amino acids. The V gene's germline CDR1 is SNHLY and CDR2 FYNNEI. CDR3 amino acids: CASSDIEETQYF. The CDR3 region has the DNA TGTGCCAGCAGTGATATCGAGGAGACCCAGTACTTC.

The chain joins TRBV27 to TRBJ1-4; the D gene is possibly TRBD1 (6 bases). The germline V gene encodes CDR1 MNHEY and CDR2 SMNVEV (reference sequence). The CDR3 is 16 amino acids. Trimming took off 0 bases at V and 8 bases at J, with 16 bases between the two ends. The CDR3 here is CASSLSGGPGFEKLFF. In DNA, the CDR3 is TGTGCCAGCAGTTTATCGGGGGGGCCAGGGTTCGAAAAACTGTTTTTT.

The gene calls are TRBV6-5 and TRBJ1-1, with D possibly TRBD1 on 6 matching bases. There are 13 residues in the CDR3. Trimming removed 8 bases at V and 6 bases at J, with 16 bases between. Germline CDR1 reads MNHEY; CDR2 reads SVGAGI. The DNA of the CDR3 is TGTGCCAGCGGACAGTTAACTTACCCTGAAGCTTTCTTT. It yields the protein CASGQLTYPEAFF.

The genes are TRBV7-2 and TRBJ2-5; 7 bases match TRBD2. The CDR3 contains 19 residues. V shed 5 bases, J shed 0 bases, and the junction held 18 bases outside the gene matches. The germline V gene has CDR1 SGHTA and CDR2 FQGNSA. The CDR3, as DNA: TGTGCCAGCAGCCAGGGAGTTGTTGTGGGCGGGGGTTACCAAGAGACCCAGTACTTC. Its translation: CASSQGVVVGGGYQETQYF.

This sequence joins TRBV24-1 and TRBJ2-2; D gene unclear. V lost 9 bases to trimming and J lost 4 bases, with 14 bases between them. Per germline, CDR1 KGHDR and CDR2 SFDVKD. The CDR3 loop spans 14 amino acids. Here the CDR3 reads CATSDGPITGELFF. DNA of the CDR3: TGTGCCACCTCGGATGGGCCAATCACCGGGGAGCTGTTTTTT.

In DNA, the CDR3 is TGTGCCAGCAGCTTGGCCAGAAGGGGCAGGGCAGGAGATACGCAGTATTTT. This sequence encodes CASSLARRGRAGDTQYF. This rearrangement joins TRBV5-4 to TRBJ2-3; a weak D match, TRBD1 (5 bases). CDR1 SGHNT and CDR2 YYREEE come from the germline V gene (reference sequence). The V end lost 0 bases, the J end lost 5 bases, and 19 bases lay between the germline ends. The CDR3 runs to 17 residues.

The CDR3 DNA reads as TGTGCCAGCAGCCCCTACGGGGGGGGCCCGAATGAGCAGTTCTTC. Protein: CASSPYGGGPNEQFF. The V and J genes are TRBV7-6 and TRBJ2-1; 8 nucleotides match TRBD2. J gave up 7 bases and V 5 bases, and 10 bases lay outside the gene matches. The CDR3 extends over 15 amino acids. Germline-derived CDR1 and CDR2 are SGHVS and FNYEAQ.

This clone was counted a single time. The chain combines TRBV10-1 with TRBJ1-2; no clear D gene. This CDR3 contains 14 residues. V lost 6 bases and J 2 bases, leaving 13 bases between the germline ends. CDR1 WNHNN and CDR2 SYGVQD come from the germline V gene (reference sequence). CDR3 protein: CASRSQSKNYGYTF. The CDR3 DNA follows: TGCGCCAGCAGATCCCAATCTAAAAACTATGGCTACACCTTC.

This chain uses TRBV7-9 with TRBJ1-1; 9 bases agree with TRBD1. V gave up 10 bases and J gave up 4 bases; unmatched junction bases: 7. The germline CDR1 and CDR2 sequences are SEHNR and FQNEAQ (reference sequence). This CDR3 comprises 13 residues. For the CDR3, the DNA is TGTGCCACGGCGGACAGGGGTTCCACTGAAGCTTTCTTT. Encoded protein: CATADRGSTEAFF.

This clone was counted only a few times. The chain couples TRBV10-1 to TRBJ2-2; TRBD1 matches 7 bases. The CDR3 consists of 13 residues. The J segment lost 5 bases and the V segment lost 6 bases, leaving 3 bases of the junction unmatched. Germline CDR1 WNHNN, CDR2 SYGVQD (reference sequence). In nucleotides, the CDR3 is TGCGCCAGCAGCTGGGACAGAACCGGGGAGCTGTTTTTT. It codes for CASSWDRTGELFF.